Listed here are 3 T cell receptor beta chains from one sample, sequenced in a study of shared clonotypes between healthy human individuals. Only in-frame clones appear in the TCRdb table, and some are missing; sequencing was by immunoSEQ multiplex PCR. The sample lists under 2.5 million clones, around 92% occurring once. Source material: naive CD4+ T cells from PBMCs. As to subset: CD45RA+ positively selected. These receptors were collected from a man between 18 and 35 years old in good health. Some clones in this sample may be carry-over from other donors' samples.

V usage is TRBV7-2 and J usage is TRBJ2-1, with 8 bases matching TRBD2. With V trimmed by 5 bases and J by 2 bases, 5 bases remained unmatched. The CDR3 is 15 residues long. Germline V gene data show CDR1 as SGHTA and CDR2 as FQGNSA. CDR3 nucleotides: TGTGCCAGCAGCCAACTAGCGGATACCTACAATGAGCAGTTCTTC. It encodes CASSQLADTYNEQFF.

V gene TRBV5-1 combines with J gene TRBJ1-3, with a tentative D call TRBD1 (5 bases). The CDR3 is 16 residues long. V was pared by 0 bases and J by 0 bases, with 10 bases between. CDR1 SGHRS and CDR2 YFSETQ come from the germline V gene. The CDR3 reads CASSLAAGTSGNTIYF. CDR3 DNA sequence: TGCGCCAGCAGCTTGGCCGCAGGGACCTCTGGAAACACCATATATTTT.

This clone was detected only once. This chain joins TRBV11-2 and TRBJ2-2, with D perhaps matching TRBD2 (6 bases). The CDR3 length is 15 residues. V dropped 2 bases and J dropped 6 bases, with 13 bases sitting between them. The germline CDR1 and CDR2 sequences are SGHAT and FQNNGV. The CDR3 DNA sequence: TGTGCCAGCAGCTTATTGGAGGGAAGGGCCGGGGAGCTGTTTTTT. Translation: CASSLLEGRAGELFF.